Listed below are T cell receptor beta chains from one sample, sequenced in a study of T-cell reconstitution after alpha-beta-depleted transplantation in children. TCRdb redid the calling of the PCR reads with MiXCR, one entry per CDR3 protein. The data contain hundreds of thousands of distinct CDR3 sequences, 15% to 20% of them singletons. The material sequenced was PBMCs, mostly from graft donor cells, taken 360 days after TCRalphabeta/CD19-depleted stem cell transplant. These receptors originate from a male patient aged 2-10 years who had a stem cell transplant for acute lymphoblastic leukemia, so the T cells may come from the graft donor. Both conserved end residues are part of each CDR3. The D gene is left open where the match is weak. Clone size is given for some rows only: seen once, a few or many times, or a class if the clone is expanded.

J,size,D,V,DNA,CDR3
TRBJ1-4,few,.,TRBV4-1,TGCGCCAGCAGCCAAGCTAGTGTACCTGGTGGTGAAAAACTGTTTTTT,CASSQASVPGGEKLFF
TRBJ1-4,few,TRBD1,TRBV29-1,TGCAGCGTCCCGGGACAGGATAATGAAAAACTGTTTTTT,CSVPGQDNEKLFF
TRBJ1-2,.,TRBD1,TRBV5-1,TGCGCCAGCAGCTTGGTTCCAGGGGGTTCACTAGGCTACACCTTC,CASSLVPGGSLGYTF
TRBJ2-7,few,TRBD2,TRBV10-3,TGTGCCACCCGTACGGCGGGAGGTACCTACGAGCAGTACTTC,CATRTAGGTYEQYF
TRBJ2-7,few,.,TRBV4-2,TGTGCCAGCAGCCAAGGGTACAGCAGCGACGAGCAGTACTTC,CASSQGYSSDEQYF
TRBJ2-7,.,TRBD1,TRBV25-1,TGTGCCAGCAGTGAATCGGGACAGTCTCCCTACGAGCAGTACTTC,CASSESGQSPYEQYF
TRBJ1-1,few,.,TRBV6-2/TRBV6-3,TGTGCCAGCAGTTATATCCCCCCGGGACAAAGATACACTGAAGCTTTCTTT,CASSYIPPGQRYTEAFF
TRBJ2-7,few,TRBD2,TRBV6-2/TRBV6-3,TGTGCCAGCAGTTACTCGACGTTTCTAGCGGAGAATGAGCAGTACTTC,CASSYSTFLAENEQYF
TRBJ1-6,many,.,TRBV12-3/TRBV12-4,TGTGCCAGCAGCTCAGTTTCCCTCAATTCACCCCTCCACTTT,CASSSVSLNSPLHF
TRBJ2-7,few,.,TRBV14,TGTGCCAGCAGCCCCTCCATGGGGGGACCCTACGAGCAGTACTTC,CASSPSMGGPYEQYF
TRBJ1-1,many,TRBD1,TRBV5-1,TGCGCCAGCCGCACCTCACAGGGGGTGAACACTGAAGCTTTCTTT,CASRTSQGVNTEAFF
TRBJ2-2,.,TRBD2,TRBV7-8,TGTGCCAGCAGCTTAGCGCGGTCTAGCGGTAACACCGGGGAGCTGTTTTTT,CASSLARSSGNTGELFF
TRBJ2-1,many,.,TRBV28,TGTGCCAGCAGTGCCCTCGGGACCCCGGGCGCAATGTTCTTC,CASSALGTPGAMFF
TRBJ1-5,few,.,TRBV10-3,TGTGCCATCAGCAGGGAGGTACGAAATCAGCCCCAGCATTTT,CAISREVRNQPQHF
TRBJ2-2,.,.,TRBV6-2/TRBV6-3,TGTGCCAGCAGGCCTCGAACCGGGGAGCTGTTTTTT,CASRPRTGELFF
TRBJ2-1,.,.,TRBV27,TGTGCCAGCAGTTTATTAGGCCAGAACAATGAGCAGTTCTTC,CASSLLGQNNEQFF
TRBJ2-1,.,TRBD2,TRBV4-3,TGCGCCAGCAGCCAAGATTGGGTCGGGAGGCAGTACAATGAGCAGTTCTTC,CASSQDWVGRQYNEQFF
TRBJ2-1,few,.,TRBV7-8,TGTGCCAGCAGCCTACTAGTGTCTCCTACCTACAATGAGCAGTTCTTC,CASSLLVSPTYNEQFF
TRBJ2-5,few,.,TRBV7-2,TGTGCCAGCAGCTTACACGCCGAAGAGACCCAGTACTTC,CASSLHAEETQYF
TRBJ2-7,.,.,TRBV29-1,TGCAGCGTTGAGCAGGACAGTTACGAGCAGTACTTC,CSVEQDSYEQYF
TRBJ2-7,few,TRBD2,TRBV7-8,TGTGCCAGCAGCTTCGGGACTAGCGTATTTTGGAACGAGCAGTACTTC,CASSFGTSVFWNEQYF
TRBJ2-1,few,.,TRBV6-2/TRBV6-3,TGTGCCAGCACCGCCGGCTGGGACACCGAGCAGTTCTTC,CASTAGWDTEQFF
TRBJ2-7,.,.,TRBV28,TGTGCCAGCAGTTTATTGGCTGGGGGAAGGAACGAGCAGTACTTC,CASSLLAGGRNEQYF
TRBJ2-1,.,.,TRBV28,TGTGCCACCAGACTAGGGCCCTACAATGAGCAGTTCTTC,CATRLGPYNEQFF
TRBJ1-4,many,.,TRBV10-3,TGTGCCATCAGTGACCCAGAAGAGGGCCAAAAACTGTTTTTT,CAISDPEEGQKLFF
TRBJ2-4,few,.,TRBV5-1,TGCGCCAGCAGCTTTGGGGACACCGCCAAAAACATTCAGTACTTC,CASSFGDTAKNIQYF
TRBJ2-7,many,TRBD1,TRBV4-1,TGCGCCAGCAGCCGAACCGGGACAGGACACTACGAGCAGTACTTC,CASSRTGTGHYEQYF
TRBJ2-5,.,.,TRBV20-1,TGCAGTGCTAGGACTACAGGGCATCCTCAAGAGACCCAGTACTTC,CSARTTGHPQETQYF
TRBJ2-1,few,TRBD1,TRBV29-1,TGCAGCGTTAACCCGGGACAGGGGGACAATGAGCAGTTCTTC,CSVNPGQGDNEQFF
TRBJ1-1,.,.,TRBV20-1,TGCAGTGCTAGAGATGACGGCACCATGAACACTGAAGCTTTCTTT,CSARDDGTMNTEAFF
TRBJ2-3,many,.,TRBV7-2,TGTGCCAGCAGCGGTAACATATTCACAGATACGCAGTATTTT,CASSGNIFTDTQYF
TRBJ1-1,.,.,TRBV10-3,TGTGCCATCAGTGGAGGACTGGGGAACACTGAAGCTTTCTTT,CAISGGLGNTEAFF
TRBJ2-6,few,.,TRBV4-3,TGCGCCAGCAGAGAGTCTGGGGCCAACGTCCTGACTTTC,CASRESGANVLTF
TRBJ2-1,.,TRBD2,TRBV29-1,TGCAGCGTTGAGGGGGCGGGAGGGCCAATTGCCGATCAGTTCTTC,CSVEGAGGPIADQFF
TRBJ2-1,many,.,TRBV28,TGTGCCAGCAGTGGGATCGTCGGAAGTGAGCAGTTCTTC,CASSGIVGSEQFF
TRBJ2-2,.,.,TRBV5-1,TGCGCCAGCAGCTTGGACGGGGGGCCCGGGGAGCTGTTTTTT,CASSLDGGPGELFF
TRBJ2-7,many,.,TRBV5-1,TGCGCCAGCAGCTTGGCCAGGCTTGATAACCAGTACTTC,CASSLARLDNQYF
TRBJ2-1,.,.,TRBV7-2,TGTGCCAGCAGCTTAGTAGGGATTAACTACAATGAGCAGTTCTTC,CASSLVGINYNEQFF
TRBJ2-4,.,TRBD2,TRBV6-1,TGTGCCAGCAGTGTAGGGCAGGGACTAGGAGAAAACATTCAGTACTTC,CASSVGQGLGENIQYF
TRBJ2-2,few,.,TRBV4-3,TGCGCCAGCAGCCAAGTTCGGCTAAACACCGGGGAGCTGTTTTTT,CASSQVRLNTGELFF
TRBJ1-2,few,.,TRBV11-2,TGTGCCAGCAGCTTGACGGACGGACCGTTCCCGTATGGCTACACCTTC,CASSLTDGPFPYGYTF
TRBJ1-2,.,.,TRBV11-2,TGTGCCAGCAGCTATCTAGGAGGGTACTATGGCTACACCTTC,CASSYLGGYYGYTF
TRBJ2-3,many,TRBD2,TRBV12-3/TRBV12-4,TGTGCCAGCAGTCCGGGACTAGTCACAGATACGCAGTATTTT,CASSPGLVTDTQYF
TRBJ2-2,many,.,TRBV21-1,TGTGCCAGCAGCAAAAGGAGTGCCGGGGAGCTGTTTTTT,CASSKRSAGELFF
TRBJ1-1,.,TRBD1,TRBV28,TGTGCCAGCAGAGACTCGGACAGGCCCACTGAAGCTTTCTTT,CASRDSDRPTEAFF
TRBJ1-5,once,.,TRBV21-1,TGTGCCAGCAGCAATCAGCCCCAGCATTTT,CASSNQPQHF
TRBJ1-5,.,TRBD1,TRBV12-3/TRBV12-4,TGTGCCAGCAGTTCGGGACAGAATCAGCCCCAGCATTTT,CASSSGQNQPQHF
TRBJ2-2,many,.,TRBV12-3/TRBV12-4,TGTGCCAGCAGTGCCTCAGGGGTAATCGGGGAGCTGTTTTTT,CASSASGVIGELFF
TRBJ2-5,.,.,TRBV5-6,TGTGCCAGCAGCTACAGACAGGACCAAGAGACCCAGTACTTC,CASSYRQDQETQYF
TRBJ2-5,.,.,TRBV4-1,TGCGCCAGCAGCCAAACCTGGATGGCAGGGGAGACCCAGTACTTC,CASSQTWMAGETQYF
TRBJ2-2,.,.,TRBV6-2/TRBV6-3,TGTGCCAGCAGTTTTTTGGACAACACCGGGGAGCTGTTTTTT,CASSFLDNTGELFF
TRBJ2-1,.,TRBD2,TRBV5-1,TGCGCCAGCAGCACCTACTCCGGGACAGCCCCGGGACTAGCGGGCAATGAGCAGTTCTTC,CASSTYSGTAPGLAGNEQFF
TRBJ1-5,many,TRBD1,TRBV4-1,TGCGCCAGCAGCCAAGAGAGGGAAGACAGGGGAGGCAATCAGCCCCAGCATTTT,CASSQEREDRGGNQPQHF
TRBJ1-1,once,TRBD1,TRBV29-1,TGCAGCGTTGAAGGGACAGGGTCATCATGGACTGAAGCTTTCTTT,CSVEGTGSSWTEAFF
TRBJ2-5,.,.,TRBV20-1,TGCAGTGCTAGAGATGCCGTATGGGGTCGCCAAGAGACCCAGTACTTC,CSARDAVWGRQETQYF
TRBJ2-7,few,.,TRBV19,TGTGCCAGTAGTGTGGGACATGTGCAGTACTTC,CASSVGHVQYF
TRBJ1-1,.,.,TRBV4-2,TGTGCCAGCAGCCAAGAAGGTGAGAGGGACACTGAAGCTTTCTTT,CASSQEGERDTEAFF